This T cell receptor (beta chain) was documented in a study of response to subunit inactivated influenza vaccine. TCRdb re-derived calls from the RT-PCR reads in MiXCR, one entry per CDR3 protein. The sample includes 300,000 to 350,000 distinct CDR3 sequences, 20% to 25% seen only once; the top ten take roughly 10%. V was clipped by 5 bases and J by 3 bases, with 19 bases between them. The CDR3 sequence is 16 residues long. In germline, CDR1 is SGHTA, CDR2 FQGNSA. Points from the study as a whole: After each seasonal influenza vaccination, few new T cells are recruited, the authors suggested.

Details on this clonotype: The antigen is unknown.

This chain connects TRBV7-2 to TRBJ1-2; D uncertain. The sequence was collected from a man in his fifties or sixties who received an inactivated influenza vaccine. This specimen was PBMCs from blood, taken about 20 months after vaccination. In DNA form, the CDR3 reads TGTGCCAGCAGCGTCAACCCGGCCTGGCGGCACTATGGCTACACCTTC. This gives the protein CASSVNPAWRHYGYTF.